This T cell receptor (beta chain) was documented in a study of T cells in Graves' hyperthyroidism and ophthalmopathy. CDR1 is SGHDT and CDR2 is YYEEEE in the germline V gene. There are 14 residues in the CDR3. J lost 5 bases, V lost 3 bases, and 8 bases had no gene match. This clonotype was observed at least ten times. There were TCR beta CDR3 regions amplified from RNA transcripts. HTBI primers were employed in a first-round RT-PCR of the TCR CDR3. TCRdb processed the multiplex PCR reads anew with MiXCR; each CDR3 protein has one entry. The table has fewer than 500,000 distinct CDR3 sequences, roughly 15% seen once. In the ophthalmopathy cohort, Clinical Activity Score was at least 3, NOSPECS grade at least 4, and duration under 3 months. Researchers barred patients who had uncontrolled infection, other autoimmune disease, pregnancy or lactation. Diagnoses were established using clinical symptoms, serum thyroxine and TRAb, thyroid ultrasound and orbital computed tomography.

Sequenced material: blood. The chain couples TRBV5-6 to TRBJ2-7, with 7 bases aligning to TRBD2. This TCR derives from a young man with Graves' ophthalmopathy. The CDR3 sequence: CASSSSGGLHEQYF. CDR3 nucleotides: TGTGCCAGCAGCTCCTCGGGGGGACTCCACGAGCAGTACTTC.